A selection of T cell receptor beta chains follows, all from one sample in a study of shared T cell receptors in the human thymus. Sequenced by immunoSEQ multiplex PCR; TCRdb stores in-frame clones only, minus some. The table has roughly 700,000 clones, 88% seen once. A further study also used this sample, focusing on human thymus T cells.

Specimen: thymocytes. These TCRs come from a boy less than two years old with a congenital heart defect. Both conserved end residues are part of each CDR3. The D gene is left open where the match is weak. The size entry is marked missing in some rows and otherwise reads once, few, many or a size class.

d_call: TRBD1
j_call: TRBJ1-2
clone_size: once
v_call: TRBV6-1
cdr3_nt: TGTGCCAGCACCTCTGGACAGGGGGCTCGGTATGGCTACACCTTC
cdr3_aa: CASTSGQGARYGYTF

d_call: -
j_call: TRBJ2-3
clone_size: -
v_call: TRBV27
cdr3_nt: TGTGCCAGCAGCCCCCCGGGTCTCCTCTACGGCACAGATACGCAGTATTTT
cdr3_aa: CASSPPGLLYGTDTQYF

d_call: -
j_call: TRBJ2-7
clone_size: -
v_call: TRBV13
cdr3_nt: TGTGCCAGCAGCTTAGGCGGGGTAGACCCGGGCGAGCAGTACTTC
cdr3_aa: CASSLGGVDPGEQYF

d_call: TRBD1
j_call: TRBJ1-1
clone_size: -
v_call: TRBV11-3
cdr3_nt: TGTGCCAGCAGCACCGACAGGGCTAACACTGAAGCTTTTTTT
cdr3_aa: CASSTDRANTEAFF

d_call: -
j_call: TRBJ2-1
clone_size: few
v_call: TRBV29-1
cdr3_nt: TGCAGCGTTGCGTCAACAGGGCTTTACAATGAGCAGTTCTTC
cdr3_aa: CSVASTGLYNEQFF

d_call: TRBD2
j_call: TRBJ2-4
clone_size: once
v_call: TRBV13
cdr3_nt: TGTGCCAGCAGCTTAAGGATCCAGCGGGAGGCTCTCGGGAACATTCAGTACTTC
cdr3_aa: CASSLRIQREALGNIQYF

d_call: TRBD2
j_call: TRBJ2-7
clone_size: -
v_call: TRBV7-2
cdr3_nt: TGTGCCAGCAGCTTTTTCGTGACGGGAGGGCTGGGCGAGCAGTACTTC
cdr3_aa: CASSFFVTGGLGEQYF

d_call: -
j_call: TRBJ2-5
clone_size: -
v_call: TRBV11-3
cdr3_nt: TGTGCCAGCAGCTTGGGTCTAGCGATCCAAGAGACCCAGTACTTC
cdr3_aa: CASSLGLAIQETQYF

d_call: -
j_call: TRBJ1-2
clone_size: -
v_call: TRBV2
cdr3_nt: TGTGCCAGCAAGCCCCCAGGGTCTTATGGCTACATCTTC
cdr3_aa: CASKPPGSYGYIF

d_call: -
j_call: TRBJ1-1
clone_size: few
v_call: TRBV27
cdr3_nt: TGTGCCAGCAGTCAGAACTATGAAGCTTTCTTT
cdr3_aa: CASSQNYEAFF

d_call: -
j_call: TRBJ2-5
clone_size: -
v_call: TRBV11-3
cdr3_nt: TGTGCCAGCAGCCCCTCTCGAGAAGAGACCCAGTACTTC
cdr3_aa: CASSPSREETQYF

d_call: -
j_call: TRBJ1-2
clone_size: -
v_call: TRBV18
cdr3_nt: TGTGCCAGCTCACCACAAAAAAGGCCAGGGAACTATGGCTACACCTTC
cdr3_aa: CASSPQKRPGNYGYTF

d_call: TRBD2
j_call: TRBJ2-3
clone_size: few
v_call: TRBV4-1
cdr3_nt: TGCGCCAGCAGCCAAGATTGTGAGGAAGCGGGAGTGAGAGTCACAGATACGCAGTATTTT
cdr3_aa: CASSQDCEEAGVRVTDTQYF

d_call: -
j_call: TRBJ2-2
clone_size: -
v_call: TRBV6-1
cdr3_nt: TGTGCCAGCAGCCCCAGGGGCCGGAACACCGGGGAGCTGTTTTTT
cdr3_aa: CASSPRGRNTGELFF

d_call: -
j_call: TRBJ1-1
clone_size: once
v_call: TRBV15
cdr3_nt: TGTGCCACCAGCAGAGATCCGGGGGAGAACACTGAAGCTTTCTTT
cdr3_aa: CATSRDPGENTEAFF

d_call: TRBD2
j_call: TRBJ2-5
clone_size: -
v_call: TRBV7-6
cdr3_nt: TGTGCCAGCAGCCCCATGGTGACTAGCGGGACTGCGGGGGAGACCCAGTACTTC
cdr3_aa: CASSPMVTSGTAGETQYF

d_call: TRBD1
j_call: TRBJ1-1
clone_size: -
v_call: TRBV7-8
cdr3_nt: TGTGCCAGCAGCCGCGATGACAGGGCCATGAACACTGAAGCTTTCTTT
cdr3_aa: CASSRDDRAMNTEAFF

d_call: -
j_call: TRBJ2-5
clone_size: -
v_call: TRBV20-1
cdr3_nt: TGCAGTGCTAGCCAGTCGGAGACCCAGTACTTC
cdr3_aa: CSASQSETQYF

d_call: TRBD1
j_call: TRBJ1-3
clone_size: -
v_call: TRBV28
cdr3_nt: TGTGCCAGCAGCCTTCGACAGGGGTGGAGAAACACCATATATTTT
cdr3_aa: CASSLRQGWRNTIYF

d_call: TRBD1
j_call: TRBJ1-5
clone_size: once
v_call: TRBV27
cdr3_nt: TGTGCCAGCAGTTTGAAGGGGGCGAATCAGCCCCAGCATTTT
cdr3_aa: CASSLKGANQPQHF

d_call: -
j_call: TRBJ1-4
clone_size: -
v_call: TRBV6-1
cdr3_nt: TGTGCCAGCAGTGAAGCTAACTGGTGGAGAAGTGAAAAACTGTTTTTT
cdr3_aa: CASSEANWWRSEKLFF

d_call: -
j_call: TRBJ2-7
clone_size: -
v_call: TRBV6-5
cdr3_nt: TGTGCCAGCAGTTACTCGAAGGGGGACGAGCAGTACTTC
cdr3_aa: CASSYSKGDEQYF

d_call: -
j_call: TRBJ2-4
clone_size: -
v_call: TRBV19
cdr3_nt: TGTGCCAGTAGTAGGGGGCTAGGAGCCAAAAACATTCAGTACTTC
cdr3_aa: CASSRGLGAKNIQYF

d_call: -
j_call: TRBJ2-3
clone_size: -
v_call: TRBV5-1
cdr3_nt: TGCGCCAGCAGCTTAAGTGGGCCCGGCACAGATACGCAGTATTTT
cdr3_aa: CASSLSGPGTDTQYF

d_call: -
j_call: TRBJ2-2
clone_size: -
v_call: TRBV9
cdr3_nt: TGTGCCAGCAGCCCGCCCCCCACCGTGGGGAGGAAGAGTACCGGGGAGCTGTTTTTT
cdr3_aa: CASSPPPTVGRKSTGELFF

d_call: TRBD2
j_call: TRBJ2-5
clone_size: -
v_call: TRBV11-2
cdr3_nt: TGTGCCAGCAGCTTACGACTAGCGGGAGGGACGGAGCGGGAGACCCAGTACTTC
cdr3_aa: CASSLRLAGGTERETQYF

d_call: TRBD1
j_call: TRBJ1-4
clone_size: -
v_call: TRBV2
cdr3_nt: TGTGCCAGCAGTGGGGAGAGGGGGCTGGCAACTAATGAAAAACTGTTTTTT
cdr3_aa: CASSGERGLATNEKLFF

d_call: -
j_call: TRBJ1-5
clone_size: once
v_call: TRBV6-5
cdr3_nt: TGTGCCAGCAGTTACGGACACAATCAGCCCCAGCATTTT
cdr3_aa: CASSYGHNQPQHF

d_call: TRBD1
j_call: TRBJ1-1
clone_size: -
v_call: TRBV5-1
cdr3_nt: TGCGCCAGCAGCCTGGGGGGACAGGGGTCCACTGAAGCTTTCTTT
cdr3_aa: CASSLGGQGSTEAFF

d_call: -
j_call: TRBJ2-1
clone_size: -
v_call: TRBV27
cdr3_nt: TGTGCCAGCAGTGAACACAGGGCTAGGGACAATGAGCAGTTCTTC
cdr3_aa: CASSEHRARDNEQFF

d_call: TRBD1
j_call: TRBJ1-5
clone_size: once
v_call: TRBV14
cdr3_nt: TGTGCCAGCAGCCCCCGGACAGGTAGTAGCAATCAGCCCCAGCATTTT
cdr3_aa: CASSPRTGSSNQPQHF

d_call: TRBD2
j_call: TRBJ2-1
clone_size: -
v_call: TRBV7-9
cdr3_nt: TGTGCCAGCAGCCCAACACTAGCGGGAGCCTACAATGAGCAGTTCTTC
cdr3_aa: CASSPTLAGAYNEQFF

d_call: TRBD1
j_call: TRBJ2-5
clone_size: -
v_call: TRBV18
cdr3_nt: TGTGCCAGCTCGCCGGGACAGGGGGTGGAAGAGACCCAGTACTTC
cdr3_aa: CASSPGQGVEETQYF

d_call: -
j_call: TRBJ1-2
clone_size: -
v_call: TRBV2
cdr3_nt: TGTGCCAGCAGTGAGGTAGTTCCCTATGGCTACACCTTC
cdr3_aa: CASSEVVPYGYTF

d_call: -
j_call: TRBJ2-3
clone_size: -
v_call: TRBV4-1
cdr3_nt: TGCGCCAGCAGCCAGGAACAGGGTCCAGATACGCAGTATTTT
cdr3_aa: CASSQEQGPDTQYF

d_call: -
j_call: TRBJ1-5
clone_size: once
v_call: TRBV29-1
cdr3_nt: TGCAGCGTTGAAGTGGGAGGGAGCAATCAGCCCCAGCATTTT
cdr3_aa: CSVEVGGSNQPQHF

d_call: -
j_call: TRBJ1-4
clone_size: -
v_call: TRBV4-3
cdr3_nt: TGCGCCAGCAGCCAAAGGGGTCGCCAGGGTGGTGAAAAACTGTTTTTT
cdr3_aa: CASSQRGRQGGEKLFF

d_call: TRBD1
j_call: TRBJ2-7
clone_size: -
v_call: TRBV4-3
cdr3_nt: TGCGCCAGCAGCCTGGGACAGGGCTCCTACGAGCAGTACTTC
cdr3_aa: CASSLGQGSYEQYF

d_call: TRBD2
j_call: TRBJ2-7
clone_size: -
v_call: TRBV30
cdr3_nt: TGTGCCTGGGGGACTAGCGGGGGGTACGAGCAGTACTTC
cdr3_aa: CAWGTSGGYEQYF

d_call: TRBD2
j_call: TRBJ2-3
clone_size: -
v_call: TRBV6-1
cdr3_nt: TGTGCCAGCAGTGATAAGGGACTAGCGGGGAGGGGGACAGATACGCAGTATTTT
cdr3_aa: CASSDKGLAGRGTDTQYF

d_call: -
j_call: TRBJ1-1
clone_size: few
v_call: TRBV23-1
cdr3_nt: TGCGCCAGCAGTCAGGGCTGGGAAGCTTTCTTT
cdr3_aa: CASSQGWEAFF

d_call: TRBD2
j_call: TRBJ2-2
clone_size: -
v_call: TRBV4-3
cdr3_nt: TGCGCCAGCAGCCCCCGGAGGAGGGCGGGAGAGCTCACCGGGGAGCTGTTTTTT
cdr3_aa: CASSPRRRAGELTGELFF

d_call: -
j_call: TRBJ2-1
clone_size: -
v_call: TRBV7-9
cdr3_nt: TGTGCCAGCAGCTTAGTTCCTAGCGAGAGCAATGAGCAGTTCTTC
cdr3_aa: CASSLVPSESNEQFF

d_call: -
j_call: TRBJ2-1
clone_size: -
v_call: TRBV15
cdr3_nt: TGTGCCACCAGCAGAGATTTTGTCGGTGAGCAGTTCTTC
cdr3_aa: CATSRDFVGEQFF

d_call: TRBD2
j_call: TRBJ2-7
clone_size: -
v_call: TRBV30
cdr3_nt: TGTGCCTGGGCTTACCGGCTCGGGACTAGCGGGAGTAAGTACGAGCAGTACTTC
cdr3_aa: CAWAYRLGTSGSKYEQYF

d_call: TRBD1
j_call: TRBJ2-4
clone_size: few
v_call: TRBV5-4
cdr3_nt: TGTGCCAGCAGCAACCGACAGGGGGCCAAAAACATTCAGTACTTC
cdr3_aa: CASSNRQGAKNIQYF

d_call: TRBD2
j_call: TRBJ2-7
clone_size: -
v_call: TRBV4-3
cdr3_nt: TGCGCCAGCAGCCCCCGGGGCCTAGCGGGAAAATACGAGCAGTACTTC
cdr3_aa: CASSPRGLAGKYEQYF

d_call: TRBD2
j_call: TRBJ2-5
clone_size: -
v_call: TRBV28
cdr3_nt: TGTGCCAGCAGTTCACGGGGGAGGGCCCCCCCCCAGTACTTC
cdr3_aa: CASSSRGRAPPQYF